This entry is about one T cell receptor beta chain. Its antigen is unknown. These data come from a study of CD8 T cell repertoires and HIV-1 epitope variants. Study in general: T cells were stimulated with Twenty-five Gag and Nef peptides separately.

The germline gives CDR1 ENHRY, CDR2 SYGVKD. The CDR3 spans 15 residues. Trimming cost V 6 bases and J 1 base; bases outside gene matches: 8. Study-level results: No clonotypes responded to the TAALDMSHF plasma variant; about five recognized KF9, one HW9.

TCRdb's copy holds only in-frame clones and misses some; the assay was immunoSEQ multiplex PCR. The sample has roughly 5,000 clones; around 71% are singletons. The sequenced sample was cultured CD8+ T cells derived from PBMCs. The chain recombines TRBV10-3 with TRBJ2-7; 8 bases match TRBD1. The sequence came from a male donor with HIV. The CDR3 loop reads CAISAGTGGSYEQYF. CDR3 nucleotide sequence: TGTGCCATCAGCGCGGGAACAGGGGGTTCCTACGAGCAGTACTTC.